Listed below are T cell receptor beta chains from one sample, sequenced in a study of cytomegalovirus exposure and HLA in healthy donors. Profiling relied on immunoSEQ multiplex PCR, and the TCRdb table lists in-frame clones only, not all of them. The data hold more than 95,000 clones, with about 80% observed a single time. Sequencing was carried out using PBMCs. These TCRs come from a man in his late teens or twenties in good health and CMV-seronegative. Both conserved end residues are part of each CDR3. The D gene is left open where the match is weak. Rows may omit the clone size; those that give it use once, few, many or a size class.

v_gene	abundance	j_gene	d_gene	CDR3aa	CDR3nt
TRBV4-2	.	TRBJ1-6	.	CASSQETGNSPLHF	TGTGCCAGCAGCCAAGAAACGGGGAATTCACCCCTCCACTTT
TRBV18	.	TRBJ2-7	TRBD1	CASSGTGASYEQYF	TGTGCCAGCTCAGGGACAGGGGCTTCCTACGAGCAGTACTTC
TRBV6-5	.	TRBJ1-2	.	CASSYSGGGYTF	TGTGCCAGCAGTTACTCGGGGGGAGGCTACACCTTC
TRBV11-3	.	TRBJ2-3	TRBD2	CASSKGAGGPTDTQYF	TGTGCCAGCAGCAAGGGGGCGGGGGGGCCCACAGATACGCAGTATTTT
TRBV29-1	.	TRBJ1-1	.	CSVDHGGTEAFF	TGCAGCGTTGATCACGGGGGCACTGAAGCTTTCTTT
TRBV9	.	TRBJ1-6	TRBD1	CASSGQGFNSPLHF	TGTGCCAGCAGCGGACAGGGGTTTAATTCACCCCTCCACTTT
TRBV4-3	.	TRBJ2-3	TRBD2	CASSQDLAGGTDTQYF	TGCGCCAGCAGCCAAGATTTGGCGGGGGGCACAGATACGCAGTATTTT
TRBV7-9	.	TRBJ1-3	.	CASSLSRGSGNTIYF	TGTGCCAGCAGCTTATCCCGGGGGTCTGGAAACACCATATATTTT
TRBV6-5	.	TRBJ1-1	.	CASTELMNTEAFF	TGTGCCAGCACGGAGTTGATGAACACTGAAGCTTTCTTT
TRBV13	.	TRBJ1-6	.	CASSLDTINSPLHF	TGTGCCAGCAGCCTGGACACTATCAATTCACCCCTCCACTTT
TRBV6-5	.	TRBJ2-7	.	CASSSGGLDEQYF	TGTGCCAGCAGTTCAGGGGGGCTTGACGAGCAGTACTTC
TRBV5-1	.	TRBJ2-7	TRBD2	CASREPSSGTYEQYF	TGCGCCAGCCGCGAGCCGTCCAGCGGGACCTACGAGCAGTACTTC
TRBV29-1	.	TRBJ2-4	.	CSVEGLENIQYF	TGCAGCGTTGAAGGGCTTGAAAACATTCAGTACTTC
TRBV4-3	.	TRBJ1-3	.	CASSQEEEGSGNTIYF	TGCGCCAGCAGCCAAGAGGAGGAGGGGTCTGGAAACACCATATATTTT
TRBV6-6	.	TRBJ1-2	.	CASTAFLGVWGYTF	TGTGCCAGCACCGCCTTCCTCGGTGTGTGGGGCTACACCTTC
TRBV7-8	.	TRBJ2-7	.	CASADSGTQQYF	TGTGCCAGCGCAGATTCCGGGACTCAGCAGTACTTC
TRBV5-6	.	TRBJ2-7	.	CASSSLSGTQVYEQYF	TGTGCCAGCAGCTCACTATCCGGGACTCAAGTCTACGAGCAGTACTTC
TRBV4-2	.	TRBJ1-2	.	CASSQDVRTDSSNYGYTF	TGTGCCAGCAGCCAAGACGTACGGACAGATTCTTCTAACTATGGCTACACCTTC
TRBV11-2	.	TRBJ2-2	.	CASSSPLGNTGELFF	TGTGCCAGCAGCTCTCCGCTCGGGAACACCGGGGAGCTGTTTTTT
TRBV7-2	.	TRBJ1-3	.	CASSPVAQGRTGNTIYF	TGTGCCAGCAGCCCGGTGGCCCAGGGCCGAACTGGAAACACCATATATTTT
TRBV5-1	.	TRBJ1-1	TRBD1	CASRPDRAKGEAFF	TGCGCCAGCAGACCTGACAGGGCCAAGGGTGAAGCTTTCTTT
TRBV21-1	.	TRBJ2-1	.	CASSPIDAGGYNEQFF	TGTGCCAGCAGCCCAATAGATGCGGGGGGTTACAATGAGCAGTTCTTC
TRBV27	.	TRBJ2-7	.	CASRENELYEQYF	TGTGCCAGCAGGGAGAACGAGCTCTACGAGCAGTACTTC
TRBV4-2	.	TRBJ2-3	TRBD2	CASSQWTSGSDTQYF	TGTGCCAGCAGCCAATGGACTAGTGGCTCGGATACGCAGTATTTT
TRBV9	once	TRBJ1-2	.	CASSGDKTGFYGYTF	TGTGCCAGCAGCGGGGACAAGACAGGATTTTATGGCTACACCTTC
TRBV4-3	.	TRBJ2-5	TRBD2	CASSQDLPAGLSWGETQYF	TGCGCCAGCAGCCAAGATCTCCCAGCGGGGCTCTCCTGGGGGGAGACCCAGTACTTC
TRBV5-1	.	TRBJ1-2	TRBD1	CASSERRDRNYGYTF	TGCGCCAGCAGCGAACGCCGGGACAGAAACTATGGCTACACCTTC
TRBV27	.	TRBJ1-2	TRBD1	CASSSAGTGGRYGYTF	TGTGCCAGCAGTTCCGCCGGGACAGGGGGCCGCTATGGCTACACCTTC
TRBV10-3	few	TRBJ1-1	TRBD1	CAISPGQRNTEAFF	TGTGCCATCAGTCCGGGACAGAGGAACACTGAAGCTTTCTTT
TRBV9	.	TRBJ1-1	TRBD1	CASSVGIGTGVNTEAFF	TGTGCCAGCAGCGTAGGAATCGGGACAGGGGTGAACACTGAAGCTTTCTTT
TRBV6-5	.	TRBJ1-2	TRBD1	CASSFRDRGNYGYTF	TGTGCCAGCAGTTTCCGGGACAGGGGTAACTATGGCTACACCTTC
TRBV9	.	TRBJ2-1	.	CASSVEAGYNEQFF	TGTGCCAGCAGCGTAGAGGCAGGTTACAATGAGCAGTTCTTC
TRBV28	.	TRBJ2-7	TRBD1	CASSAYKGQGEGNEQYF	TGTGCCAGCAGTGCATATAAGGGACAGGGTGAGGGGAACGAGCAGTACTTC
TRBV13	few	TRBJ1-1	.	CASSLGKTEAFF	TGTGCCAGCAGCTTAGGTAAAACTGAAGCTTTCTTT
TRBV28	.	TRBJ1-4	.	CASSLMGTATNEKLFF	TGTGCCAGCAGTTTAATGGGCACCGCAACTAATGAAAAACTGTTTTTT
TRBV5-1	.	TRBJ1-3	.	CASSPGVGGNTIYF	TGCGCCAGCAGCCCGGGGGTCGGTGGAAACACCATATATTTT
TRBV23-1	once	TRBJ2-4	TRBD1	CASSPSPGQAAKNIQYF	TGCGCCAGCAGTCCCTCCCCAGGACAGGCCGCCAAAAACATTCAGTACTTC
TRBV18	.	TRBJ1-3	.	CASSHITEKRNTIYF	TGTGCCAGCTCACACATTACAGAGAAACGAAACACCATATATTTT
TRBV5-6	.	TRBJ2-7	TRBD1	CASSFPGTEPYEQYF	TGTGCCAGCAGCTTTCCCGGGACAGAACCCTACGAGCAGTACTTC
TRBV7-9	.	TRBJ1-2	.	CSSSLDALGATYGYTF	TGTTCCAGCAGCTTAGACGCGCTGGGGGCTACCTATGGCTACACCTTC
TRBV7-9	.	TRBJ2-7	.	CASSLGLDEQYF	TGTGCCAGCAGCTTGGGGCTGGACGAGCAGTACTTC
TRBV19	once	TRBJ2-7	.	CASSPPAGSSSYEQYF	TGTGCCAGTAGCCCCCCGGCAGGGTCCAGCTCCTACGAGCAGTACTTC
TRBV19	.	TRBJ1-5	TRBD1	CASSMLSGGLGNQPQHF	TGTGCCAGTAGTATGTTGTCAGGGGGGCTTGGCAATCAGCCCCAGCATTTT
TRBV9	.	TRBJ2-3	TRBD2	CASSLSGTITDTQYF	TGTGCCAGCAGCTTATCCGGGACTATCACAGATACGCAGTATTTT
TRBV5-4	.	TRBJ1-1	TRBD1	CASSRLTGGNTEAFF	TGTGCCAGCAGCCGGCTGACAGGGGGGAACACTGAAGCTTTCTTT
TRBV9	few	TRBJ2-3	.	CASRRATEDTQYF	TGTGCCAGCAGGAGGGCTACCGAAGATACGCAGTATTTT
TRBV4-2	.	TRBJ1-4	TRBD1	CASSHYSPRDRGPANEKLFF	TGTGCCAGCAGCCATTATTCGCCCCGGGACAGGGGGCCGGCTAATGAAAAACTGTTTTTT